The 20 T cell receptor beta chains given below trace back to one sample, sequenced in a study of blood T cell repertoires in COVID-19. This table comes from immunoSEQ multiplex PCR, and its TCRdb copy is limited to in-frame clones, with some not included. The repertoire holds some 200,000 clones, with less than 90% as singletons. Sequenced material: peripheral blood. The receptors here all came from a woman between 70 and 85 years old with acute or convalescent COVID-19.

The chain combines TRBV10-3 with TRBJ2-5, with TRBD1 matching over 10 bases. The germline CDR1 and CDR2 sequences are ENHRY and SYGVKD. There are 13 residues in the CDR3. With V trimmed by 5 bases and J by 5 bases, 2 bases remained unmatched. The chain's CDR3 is CAISTGQGETQYF. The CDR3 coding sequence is TGTGCCATCAGTACGGGACAGGGGGAGACCCAGTACTTC.

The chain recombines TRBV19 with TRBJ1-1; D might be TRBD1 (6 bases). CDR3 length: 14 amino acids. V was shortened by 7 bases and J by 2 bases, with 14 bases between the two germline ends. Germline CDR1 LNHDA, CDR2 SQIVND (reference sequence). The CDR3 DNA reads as TGTGCCAGTATCGGAGACAGGCAAAACACTGAAGCTTTCTTT. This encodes CASIGDRQNTEAFF. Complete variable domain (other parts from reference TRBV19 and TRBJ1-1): DGGITQSPKYLFRKEGQNVTLSCEQNLNHDAMYWYRQDPGQGLRLIYYSQIVNDFQKGDIAEGYSVSREKKESFPLTVTSAQKNPTAFYLCASIGDRQNTEAFFGQGTRLTVV.

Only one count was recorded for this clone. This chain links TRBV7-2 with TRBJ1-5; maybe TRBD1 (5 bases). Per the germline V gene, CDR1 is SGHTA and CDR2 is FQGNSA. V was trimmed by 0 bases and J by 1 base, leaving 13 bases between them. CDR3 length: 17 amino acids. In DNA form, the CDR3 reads TGTGCCAGCAGCTTAGCGGCAGGGCTGGTAAGCAATCAGCCCCAGCATTTT. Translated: CASSLAAGLVSNQPQHF.

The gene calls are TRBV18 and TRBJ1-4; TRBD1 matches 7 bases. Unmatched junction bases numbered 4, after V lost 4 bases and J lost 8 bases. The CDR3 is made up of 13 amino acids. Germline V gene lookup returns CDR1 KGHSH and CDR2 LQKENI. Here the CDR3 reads CASSLDRDEKLFF. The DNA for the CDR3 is TGTGCCAGCTCACTCGACAGGGACGAAAAACTGTTTTTT.

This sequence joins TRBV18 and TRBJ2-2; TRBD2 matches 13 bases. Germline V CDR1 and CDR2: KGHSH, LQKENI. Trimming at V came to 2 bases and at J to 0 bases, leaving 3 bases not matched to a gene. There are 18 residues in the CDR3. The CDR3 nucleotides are TGTGCCAGCTCACCAAGGGGACTAGCGGGATCGAACACCGGGGAGCTGTTTTTT. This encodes CASSPRGLAGSNTGELFF.

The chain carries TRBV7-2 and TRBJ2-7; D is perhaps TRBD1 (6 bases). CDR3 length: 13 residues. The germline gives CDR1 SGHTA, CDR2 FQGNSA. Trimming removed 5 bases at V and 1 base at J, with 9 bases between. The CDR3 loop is CASSRQESYEQYF. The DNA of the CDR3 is TGTGCCAGCAGCCGACAGGAATCCTACGAGCAGTACTTC.

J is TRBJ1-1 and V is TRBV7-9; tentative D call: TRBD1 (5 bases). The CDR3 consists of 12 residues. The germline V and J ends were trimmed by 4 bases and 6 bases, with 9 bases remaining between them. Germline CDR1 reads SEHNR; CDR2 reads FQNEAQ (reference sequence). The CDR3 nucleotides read TGTGCCAGCAGCTCCGCAGGGCCTGAAGCTTTCTTT. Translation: CASSSAGPEAFF.

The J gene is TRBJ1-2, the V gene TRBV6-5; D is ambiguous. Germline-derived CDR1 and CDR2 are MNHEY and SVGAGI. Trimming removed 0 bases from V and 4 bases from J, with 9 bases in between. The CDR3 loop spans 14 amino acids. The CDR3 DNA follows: TGTGCCAGCAGTTACTCAGCGGGCGCCTATGGCTACACCTTC. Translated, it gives CASSYSAGAYGYTF.

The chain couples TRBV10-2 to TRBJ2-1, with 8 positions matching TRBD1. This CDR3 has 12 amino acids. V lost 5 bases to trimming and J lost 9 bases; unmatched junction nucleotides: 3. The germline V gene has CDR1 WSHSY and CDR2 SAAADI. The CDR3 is CASSTTGAEQFF. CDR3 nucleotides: TGCGCCAGCAGTACGACAGGGGCTGAGCAGTTCTTC.

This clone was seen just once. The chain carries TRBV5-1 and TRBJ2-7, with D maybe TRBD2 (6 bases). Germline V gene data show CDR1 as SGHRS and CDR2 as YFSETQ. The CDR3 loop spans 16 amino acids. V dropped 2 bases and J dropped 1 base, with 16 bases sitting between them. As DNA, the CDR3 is TGCGCCAGCAGCTTTGATCGAAAGGCGGGGTCCTACGAGCAGTACTTC. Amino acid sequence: CASSFDRKAGSYEQYF.

The CDR3 DNA reads TGTGCCAGCAGACCTCCGACAGGGAACTATGGCTACACCTTC. Protein product: CASRPPTGNYGYTF. The chain carries TRBV6-1 and TRBJ1-2; 7 bases match TRBD1. V was clipped by 6 bases and J by 2 bases; unmatched bases: 6. The CDR3 is made up of 14 amino acids. Germline V lookup: CDR1 MNHNS, CDR2 SASEGT.

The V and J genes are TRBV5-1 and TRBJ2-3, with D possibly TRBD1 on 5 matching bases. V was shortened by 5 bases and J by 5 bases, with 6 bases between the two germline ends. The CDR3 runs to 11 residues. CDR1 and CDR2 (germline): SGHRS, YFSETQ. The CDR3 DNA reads TGCGCCAGCAGTCAGGGAGATACGCAGTATTTT. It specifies CASSQGDTQYF.

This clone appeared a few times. CDR3 coding DNA: TGCGCCAGCAGCTTGTCCGGGACAGGAACTGGCGAGCAGTACTTC. Translated, it gives CASSLSGTGTGEQYF. The genes are TRBV5-1 and TRBJ2-7, with 8 positions matching TRBD1. The trim removed 1 base at V and 6 bases at J, leaving 9 bases unmatched. CDR1 SGHRS and CDR2 YFSETQ come from the germline V gene. This CDR3 is built from 15 residues.

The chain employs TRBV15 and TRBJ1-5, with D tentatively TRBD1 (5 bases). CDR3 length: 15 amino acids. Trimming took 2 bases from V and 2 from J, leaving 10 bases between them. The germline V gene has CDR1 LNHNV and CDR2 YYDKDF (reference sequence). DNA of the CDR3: TGTGCCACCAGCAGACAGGGTATCGGCAATCAGCCCCAGCATTTT. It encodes CATSRQGIGNQPQHF.

DNA for the CDR3: TGTGCCAGCATCCGAGTCGGGACAGGGGGGGCCTACGAGCAGTACTTC. Protein sequence: CASIRVGTGGAYEQYF. The V gene is TRBV28, the J gene TRBJ2-7, with 11 bases identical to TRBD1. The V and J ends lost 7 bases and 2 bases, in that order; junction bases with no gene match: 10. The CDR3 length is 16 residues. Looked up from germline, CDR1 is MDHEN and CDR2 is SYDVKM.

CDR3 sequence: CASSPGTYEQFF. The CDR3 nucleotides are TGTGCCAGCAGCCCCGGGACTTATGAGCAGTTCTTC. The rearrangement links TRBV6-5 to TRBJ2-1; D might be TRBD2 (6 bases). The CDR3 runs to 12 residues. Germline CDR1 reads MNHEY; CDR2 reads SVGAGI. The V gene lost 6 bases and the J gene lost 8 bases, with 11 bases spanning the gap.

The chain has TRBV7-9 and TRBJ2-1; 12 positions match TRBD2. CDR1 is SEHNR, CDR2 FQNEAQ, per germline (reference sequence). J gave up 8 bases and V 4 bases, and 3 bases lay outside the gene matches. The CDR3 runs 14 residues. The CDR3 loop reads CASSSSGGADEQFF. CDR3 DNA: TGTGCCAGCAGCTCTAGCGGGGGGGCCGATGAGCAGTTCTTC.

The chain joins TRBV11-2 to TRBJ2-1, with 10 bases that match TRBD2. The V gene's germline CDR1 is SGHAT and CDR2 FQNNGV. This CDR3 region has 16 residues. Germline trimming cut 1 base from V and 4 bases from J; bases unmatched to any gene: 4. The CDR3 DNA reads TGTGCCAGCAGCTTAGGAATTAGCGGGGGGTACAATGAGCAGTTCTTC. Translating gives CASSLGISGGYNEQFF.

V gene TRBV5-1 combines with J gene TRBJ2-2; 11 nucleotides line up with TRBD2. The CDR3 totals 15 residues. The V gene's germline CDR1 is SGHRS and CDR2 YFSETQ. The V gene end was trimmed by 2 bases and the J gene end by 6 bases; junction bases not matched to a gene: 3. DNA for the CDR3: TGCGCCAGCAGCTTTACTAGCGGGAGCTCCGGGGAGCTGTTTTTT. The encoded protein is CASSFTSGSSGELFF.

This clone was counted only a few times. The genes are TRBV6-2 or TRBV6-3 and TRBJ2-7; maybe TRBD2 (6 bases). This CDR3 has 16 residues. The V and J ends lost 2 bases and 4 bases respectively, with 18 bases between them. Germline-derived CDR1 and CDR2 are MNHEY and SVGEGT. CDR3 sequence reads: CASSYRGWSAGYEQYF. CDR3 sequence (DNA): TGTGCCAGCAGTTACCGGGGGTGGAGCGCGGGGTACGAGCAGTACTTC.